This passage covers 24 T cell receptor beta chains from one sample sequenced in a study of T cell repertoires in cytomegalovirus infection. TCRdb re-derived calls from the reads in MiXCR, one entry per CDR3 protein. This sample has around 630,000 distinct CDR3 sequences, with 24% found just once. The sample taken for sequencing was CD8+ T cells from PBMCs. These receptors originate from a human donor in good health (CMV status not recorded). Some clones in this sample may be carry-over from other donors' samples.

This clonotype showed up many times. For the CDR3, the DNA is TGTGCCAGCAGCTTTCCCAACAGGGAAGAGACCCAGTACTTC. This gives the protein CASSFPNREETQYF. The chain carries TRBV7-2 and TRBJ2-5; a possible D gene is TRBD1 (6 bases). The CDR3 extends over 14 amino acids. With 3 bases removed from V and 3 bases from J, the gap between germline ends came to 11 bases. CDR1 is SGHTA and CDR2 is FQGNSA in the germline V gene.

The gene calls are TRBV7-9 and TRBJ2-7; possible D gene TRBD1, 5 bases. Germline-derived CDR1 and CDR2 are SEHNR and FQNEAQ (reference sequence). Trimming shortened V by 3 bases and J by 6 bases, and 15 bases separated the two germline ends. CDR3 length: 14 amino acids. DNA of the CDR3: TGTGCCAGCAGCTTCGACAGTAGAAGTTCCGAGCAGTACGTC. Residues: CASSFDSRSSEQYV.

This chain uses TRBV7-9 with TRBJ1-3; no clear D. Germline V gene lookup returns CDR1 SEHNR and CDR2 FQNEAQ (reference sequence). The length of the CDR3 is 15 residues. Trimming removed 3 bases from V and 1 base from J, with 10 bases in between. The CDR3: CASSFSRQSGNTIYF. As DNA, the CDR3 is TGTGCCAGCAGCTTTTCAAGACAATCTGGAAACACCATATATTTT.

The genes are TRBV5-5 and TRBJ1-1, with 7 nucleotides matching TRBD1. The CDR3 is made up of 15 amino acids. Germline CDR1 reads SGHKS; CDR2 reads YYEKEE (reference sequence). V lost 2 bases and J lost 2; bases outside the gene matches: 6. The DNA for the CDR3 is TGTGCCAGCAGCTTTATGACAGGGACTAACACTGAAGCTTTCTTT. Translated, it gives CASSFMTGTNTEAFF. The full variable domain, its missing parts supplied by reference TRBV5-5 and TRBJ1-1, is DAGVTQSPTHLIKTRGQQVTLRCSPISGHKSVSWYQQVLGQGPQFIFQYYEKEERGRGNFPDRFSARQFPNYSSELNVNALLLGDSALYLCASSFMTGTNTEAFFGQGTRLTVV.

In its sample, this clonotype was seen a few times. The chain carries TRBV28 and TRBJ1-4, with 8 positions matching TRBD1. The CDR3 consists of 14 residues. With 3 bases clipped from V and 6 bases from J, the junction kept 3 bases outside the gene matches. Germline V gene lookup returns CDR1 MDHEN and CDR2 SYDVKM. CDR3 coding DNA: TGTGCCAGCAGTTTCTGGACAGGGCATGAAAAACTGTTTTTT. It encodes CASSFWTGHEKLFF.

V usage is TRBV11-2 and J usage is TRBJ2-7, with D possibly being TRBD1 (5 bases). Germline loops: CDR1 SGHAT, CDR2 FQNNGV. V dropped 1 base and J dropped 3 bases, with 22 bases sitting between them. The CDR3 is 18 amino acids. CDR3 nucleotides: TGTGCCAGCAGCTTAGTAGAGGTCCGGACATTGGGTTTCTACGAGCAGTACTTC. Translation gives CASSLVEVRTLGFYEQYF.

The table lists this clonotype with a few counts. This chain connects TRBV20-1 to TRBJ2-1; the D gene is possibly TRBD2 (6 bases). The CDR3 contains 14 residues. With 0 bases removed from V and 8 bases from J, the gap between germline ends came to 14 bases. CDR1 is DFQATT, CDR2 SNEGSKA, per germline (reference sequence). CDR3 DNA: TGCAGTGCTAGAGATCCCCCCCTAGCGCATGAGCAGTTCTTC. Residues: CSARDPPLAHEQFF.

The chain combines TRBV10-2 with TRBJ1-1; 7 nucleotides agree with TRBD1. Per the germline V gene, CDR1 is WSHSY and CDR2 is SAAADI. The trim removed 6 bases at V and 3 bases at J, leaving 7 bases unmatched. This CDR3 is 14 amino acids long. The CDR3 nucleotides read TGCGCCAGCAGCGGACAGGACGGATACACTGAAGCTTTCTTT. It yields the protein CASSGQDGYTEAFF.

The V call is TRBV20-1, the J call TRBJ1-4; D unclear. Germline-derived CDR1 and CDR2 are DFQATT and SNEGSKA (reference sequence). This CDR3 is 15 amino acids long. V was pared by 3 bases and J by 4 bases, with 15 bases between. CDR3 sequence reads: CSARGSGPDNEKLFF. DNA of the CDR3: TGCAGTGCTAGGGGCTCCGGGCCGGATAATGAAAAACTGTTTTTT.

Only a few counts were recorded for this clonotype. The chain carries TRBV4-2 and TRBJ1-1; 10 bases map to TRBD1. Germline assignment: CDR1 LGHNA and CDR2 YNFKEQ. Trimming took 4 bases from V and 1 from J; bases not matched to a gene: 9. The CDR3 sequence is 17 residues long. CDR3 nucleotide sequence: TGTGCCAGCAGCCCCCACTTGACAGGGGGCCGGAACACTGAAGCTTTCTTT. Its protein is CASSPHLTGGRNTEAFF.

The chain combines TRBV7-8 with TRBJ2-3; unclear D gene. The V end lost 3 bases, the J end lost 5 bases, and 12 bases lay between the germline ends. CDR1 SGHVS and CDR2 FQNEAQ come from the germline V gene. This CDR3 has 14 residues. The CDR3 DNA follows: TGTGCCAGCAGCTTGGTTGATTCGGTAGATACGCAGTATTTT. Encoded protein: CASSLVDSVDTQYF.

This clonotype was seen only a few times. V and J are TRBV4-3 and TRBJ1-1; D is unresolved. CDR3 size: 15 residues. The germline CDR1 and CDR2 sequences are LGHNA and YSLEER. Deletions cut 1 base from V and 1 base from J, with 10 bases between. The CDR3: CASSQGLGQNTEAFF. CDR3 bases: TGCGCCAGCAGCCAAGGCCTAGGGCAGAACACTGAAGCTTTCTTT.

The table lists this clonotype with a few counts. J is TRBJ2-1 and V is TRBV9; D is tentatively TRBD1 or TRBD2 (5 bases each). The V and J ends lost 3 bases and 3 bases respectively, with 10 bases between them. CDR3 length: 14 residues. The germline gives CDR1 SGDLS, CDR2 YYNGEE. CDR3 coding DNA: TGTGCCAGCAGCGGCGAGGGGCACTACAATGAGCAGTTCTTC. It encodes CASSGEGHYNEQFF.

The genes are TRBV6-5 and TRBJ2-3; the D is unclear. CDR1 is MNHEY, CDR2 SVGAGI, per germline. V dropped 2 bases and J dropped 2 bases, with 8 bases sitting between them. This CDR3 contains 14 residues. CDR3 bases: TGTGCCAGCAGTTACAGCCAATCCACAGATACGCAGTATTTT. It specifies CASSYSQSTDTQYF.

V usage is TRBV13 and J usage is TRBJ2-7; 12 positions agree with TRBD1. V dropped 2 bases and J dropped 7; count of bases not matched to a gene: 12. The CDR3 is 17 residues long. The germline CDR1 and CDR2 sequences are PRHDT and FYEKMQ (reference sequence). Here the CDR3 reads CASSLYGVGQGAMEQYF. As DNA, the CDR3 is TGTGCCAGCAGCTTATATGGTGTGGGACAGGGGGCGATGGAGCAGTACTTC.

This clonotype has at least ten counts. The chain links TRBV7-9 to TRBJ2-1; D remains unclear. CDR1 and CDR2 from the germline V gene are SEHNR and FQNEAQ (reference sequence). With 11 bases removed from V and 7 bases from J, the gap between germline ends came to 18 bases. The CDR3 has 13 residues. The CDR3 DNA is TGTGCCTTATGGACCCCAATCTGGAATGAGCAGTTCTTC. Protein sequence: CALWTPIWNEQFF. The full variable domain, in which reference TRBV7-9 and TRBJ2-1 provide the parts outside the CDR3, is DTGVSQNPRHKITKRGQNVTFRCDPISEHNRLYWYRQTLGQGPEFLTYFQNEAQLEKSRLLSDRFSAERPKGSFSTLEIQRTEQGDSAMYLCALWTPIWNEQFFGPGTRLTVL.

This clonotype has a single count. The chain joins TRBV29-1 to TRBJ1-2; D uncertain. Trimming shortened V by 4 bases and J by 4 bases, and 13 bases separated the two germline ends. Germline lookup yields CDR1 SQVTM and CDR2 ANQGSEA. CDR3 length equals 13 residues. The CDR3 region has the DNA TGCAGCGTTGCGGTCCCTCCCACCTATGGCTACACCTTC. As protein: CSVAVPPTYGYTF.

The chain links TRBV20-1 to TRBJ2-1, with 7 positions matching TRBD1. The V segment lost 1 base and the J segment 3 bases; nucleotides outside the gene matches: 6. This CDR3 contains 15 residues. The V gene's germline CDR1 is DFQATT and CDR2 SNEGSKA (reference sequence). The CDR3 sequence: CSARGRDSYYNEQFF. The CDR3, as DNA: TGCAGTGCTAGAGGACGGGACAGCTACTACAATGAGCAGTTCTTC.

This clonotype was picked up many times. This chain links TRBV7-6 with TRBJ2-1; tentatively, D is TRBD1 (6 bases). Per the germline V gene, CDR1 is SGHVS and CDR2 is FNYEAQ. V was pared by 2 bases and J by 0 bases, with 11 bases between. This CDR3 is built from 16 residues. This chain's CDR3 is CASSLWTVSSYNEQFF. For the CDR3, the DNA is TGTGCCAGCAGCTTATGGACAGTGAGCTCCTACAATGAGCAGTTCTTC.

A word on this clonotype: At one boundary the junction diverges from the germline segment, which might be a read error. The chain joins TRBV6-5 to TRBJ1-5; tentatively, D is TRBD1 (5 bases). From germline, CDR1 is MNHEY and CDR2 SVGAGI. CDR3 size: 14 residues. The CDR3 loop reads CTSSYSDSARPQHF. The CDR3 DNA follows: TGTACCAGCAGTTACAGCGACAGCGCCCGGCCCCAGCATTTT.

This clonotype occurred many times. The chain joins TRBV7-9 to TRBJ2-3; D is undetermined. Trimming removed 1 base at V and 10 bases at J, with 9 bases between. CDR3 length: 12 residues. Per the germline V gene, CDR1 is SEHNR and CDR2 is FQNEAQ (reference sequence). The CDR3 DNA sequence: TGTGCCAGCAGCTTAGGAGACCGCCCGCAGTATTTT. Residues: CASSLGDRPQYF.

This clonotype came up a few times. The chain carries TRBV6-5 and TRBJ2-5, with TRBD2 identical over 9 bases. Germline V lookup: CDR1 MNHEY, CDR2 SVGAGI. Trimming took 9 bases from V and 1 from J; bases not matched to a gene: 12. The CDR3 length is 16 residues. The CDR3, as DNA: TGTGCCAGTTCGGTCCGAGAGCGGGGGGTCCAAGAGACCCAGTACTTC. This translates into CASSVRERGVQETQYF.

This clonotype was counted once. The CDR3 loop is CASSVGSGSNQPQHF. The CDR3 region has the DNA TGTGCCAGCAGCGTGGGGTCGGGGAGCAATCAGCCCCAGCATTTT. This chain uses TRBV7-4 with TRBJ1-5, with no clear D. Germline CDR1 reads SGHVT; CDR2 reads SQSDAQ. This CDR3 is built from 15 residues. V shed 5 bases and J shed 1 base, with 12 bases lying between them.

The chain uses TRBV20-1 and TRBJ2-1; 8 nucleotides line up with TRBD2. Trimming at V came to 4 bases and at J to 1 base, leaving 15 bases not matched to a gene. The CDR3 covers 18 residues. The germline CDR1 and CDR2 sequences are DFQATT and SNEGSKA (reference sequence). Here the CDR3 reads CSAILAGSTGGSYNEQFF. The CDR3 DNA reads TGCAGTGCTATTTTAGCGGGTTCTACGGGAGGGTCCTACAATGAGCAGTTCTTC.